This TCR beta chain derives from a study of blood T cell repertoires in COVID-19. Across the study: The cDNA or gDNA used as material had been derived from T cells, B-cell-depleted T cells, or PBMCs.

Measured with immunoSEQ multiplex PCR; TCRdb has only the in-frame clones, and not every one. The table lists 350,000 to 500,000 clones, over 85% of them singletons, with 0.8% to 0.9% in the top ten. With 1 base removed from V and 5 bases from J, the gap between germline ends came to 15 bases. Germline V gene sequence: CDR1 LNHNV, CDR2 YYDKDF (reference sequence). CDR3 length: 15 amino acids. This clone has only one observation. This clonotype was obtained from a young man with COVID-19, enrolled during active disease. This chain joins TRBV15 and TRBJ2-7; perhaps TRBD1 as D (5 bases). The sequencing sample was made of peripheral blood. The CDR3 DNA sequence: TGTGCCACCAGCAGAGGGGGCACTACCAGGGACGAGCAGTACTTC. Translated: CATSRGGTTRDEQYF. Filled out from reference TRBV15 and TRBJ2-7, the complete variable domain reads DAMVIQNPRYQVTQFGKPVTLSCSQTLNHNVMYWYQQKSSQAPKLLFHYYDKDFNNEADTPDNFQSRRPNTSFCFLDIRSPGLGDTAMYLCATSRGGTTRDEQYFGPGTRLTVT.